The clone carrying this T cell receptor (beta chain) was recorded many times. Its cognate antigen is unknown. The data are from a study of early T cells in non-severe SARS-CoV-2 infection. Looking at the study overall: Sequencing used unsorted whole-blood bulk RNA, so chains lack pairing. Whole-study results and caveats: Anti-spike CD8 responses were favored by VDJdb matching, which missed private and CD4 specificities.

Individual cDNA molecules were tagged with unique molecular identifiers, the study reported. TCRdb re-derived calls from the 5' RACE reads in MiXCR, one entry per CDR3 protein. The sample contains some 80,000 distinct CDR3 sequences, over 4% of which appear only once. There are 15 residues in the CDR3. The ends were cut back, 2 bases at V and 3 bases at J, with 10 bases in the middle. From germline, CDR1 is MNHNY and CDR2 SVGAGI (reference sequence). Sequenced here: whole blood, sampled at baseline. This sequence was found in an adult who was a healthcare worker with PCR-confirmed SARS-CoV-2 infection or an uninfected control (not recorded which). The chain links TRBV6-6 to TRBJ2-2, with unresolved D. DNA of the CDR3: TGTGCCAGCAGTTACCCAACGACCCACACCGGGGAGCTGTTTTTT. It translates to CASSYPTTHTGELFF.